The TCR beta chain under discussion was sequenced for a study of T cells after posttransplantation cyclophosphamide. General observations from the study: Later post-transplant blood repertoires were often dominated by donor CD8+ memory clones. TRB overlap between skin or GI tissue T cells and blood was limited. After PTCy, TRB diversity resembled that of CNI/methotrexate controls.

The data were produced by immunoSEQ multiplex PCR, yet TCRdb's version contains in-frame clones alone and is incomplete. Of about 22,000 clones listed, 73% are singletons. On the day of bone marrow donation, the related graft donor provided peripheral blood. Concerning this clone: As yet, its antigen is unknown.

Trimming left V 8 bases short and J 4 bases short, with 17 bases between. The CDR3 has 14 residues. Germline CDR1 MGHRA, CDR2 YSYEKL. This sequence joins TRBV4-1 and TRBJ1-1; possible D gene TRBD1, 6 bases. The sequenced sample consisted of memory CD4+ T cells sorted from PBMCs. The sequence derives from a woman aged 60-75 years in good health, CMV-negative, and a related stem cell transplant donor. CDR3 loop: CASSRKGEGTEAFF. CDR3 DNA sequence: TGCGCCAGCTCACGAAAGGGGGAGGGCACTGAAGCTTTCTTT.